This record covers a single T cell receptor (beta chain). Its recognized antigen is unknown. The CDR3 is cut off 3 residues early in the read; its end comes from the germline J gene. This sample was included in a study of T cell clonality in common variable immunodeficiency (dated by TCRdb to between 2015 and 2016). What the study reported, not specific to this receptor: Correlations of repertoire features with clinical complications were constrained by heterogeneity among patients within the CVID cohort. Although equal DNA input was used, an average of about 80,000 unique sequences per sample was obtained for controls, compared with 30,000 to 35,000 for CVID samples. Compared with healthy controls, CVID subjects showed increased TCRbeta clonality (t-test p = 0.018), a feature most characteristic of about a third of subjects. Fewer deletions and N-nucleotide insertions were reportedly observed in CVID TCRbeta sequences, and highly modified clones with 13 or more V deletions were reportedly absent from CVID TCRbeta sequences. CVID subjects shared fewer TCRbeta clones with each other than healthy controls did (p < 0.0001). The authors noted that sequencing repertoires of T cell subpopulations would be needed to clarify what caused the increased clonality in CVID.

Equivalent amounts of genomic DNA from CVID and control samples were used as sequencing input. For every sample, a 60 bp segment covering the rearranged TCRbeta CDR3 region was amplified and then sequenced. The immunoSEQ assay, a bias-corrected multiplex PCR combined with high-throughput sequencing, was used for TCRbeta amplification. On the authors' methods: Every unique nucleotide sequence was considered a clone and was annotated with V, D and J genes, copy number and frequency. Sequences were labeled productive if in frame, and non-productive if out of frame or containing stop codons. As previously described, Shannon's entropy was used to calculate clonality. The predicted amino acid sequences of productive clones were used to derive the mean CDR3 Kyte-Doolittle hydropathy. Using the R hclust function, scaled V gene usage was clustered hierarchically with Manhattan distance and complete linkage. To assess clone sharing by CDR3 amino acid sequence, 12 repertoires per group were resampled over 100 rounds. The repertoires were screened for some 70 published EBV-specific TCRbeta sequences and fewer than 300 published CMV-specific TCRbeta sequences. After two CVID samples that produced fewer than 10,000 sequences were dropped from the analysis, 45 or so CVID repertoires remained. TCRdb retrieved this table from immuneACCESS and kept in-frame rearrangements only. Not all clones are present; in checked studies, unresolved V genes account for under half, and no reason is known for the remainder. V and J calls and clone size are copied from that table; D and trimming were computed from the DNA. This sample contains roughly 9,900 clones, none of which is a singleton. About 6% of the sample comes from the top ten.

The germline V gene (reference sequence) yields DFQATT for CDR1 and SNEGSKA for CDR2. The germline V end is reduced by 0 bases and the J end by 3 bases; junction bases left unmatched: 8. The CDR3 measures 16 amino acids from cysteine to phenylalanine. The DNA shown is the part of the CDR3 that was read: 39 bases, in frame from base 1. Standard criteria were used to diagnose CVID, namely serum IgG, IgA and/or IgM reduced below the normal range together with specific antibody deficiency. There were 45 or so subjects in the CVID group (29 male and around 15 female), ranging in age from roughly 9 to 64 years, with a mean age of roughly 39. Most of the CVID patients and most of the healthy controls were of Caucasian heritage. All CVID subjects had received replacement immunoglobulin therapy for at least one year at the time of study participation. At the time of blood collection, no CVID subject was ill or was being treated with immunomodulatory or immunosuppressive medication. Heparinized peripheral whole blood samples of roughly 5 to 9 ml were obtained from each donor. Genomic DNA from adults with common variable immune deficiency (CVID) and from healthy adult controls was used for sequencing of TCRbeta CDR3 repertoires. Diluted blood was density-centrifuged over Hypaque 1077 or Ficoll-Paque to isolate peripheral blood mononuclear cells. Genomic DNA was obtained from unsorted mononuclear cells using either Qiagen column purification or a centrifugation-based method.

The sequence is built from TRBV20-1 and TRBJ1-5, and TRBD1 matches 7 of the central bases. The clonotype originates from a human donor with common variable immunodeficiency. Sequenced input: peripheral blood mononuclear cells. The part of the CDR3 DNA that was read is TGCAGTGCTAGAGATCGGGTAGGGGGCACCAATCAGCCC. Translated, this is CSARDRVGGTNQP. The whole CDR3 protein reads CSARDRVGGTNQPQHF.